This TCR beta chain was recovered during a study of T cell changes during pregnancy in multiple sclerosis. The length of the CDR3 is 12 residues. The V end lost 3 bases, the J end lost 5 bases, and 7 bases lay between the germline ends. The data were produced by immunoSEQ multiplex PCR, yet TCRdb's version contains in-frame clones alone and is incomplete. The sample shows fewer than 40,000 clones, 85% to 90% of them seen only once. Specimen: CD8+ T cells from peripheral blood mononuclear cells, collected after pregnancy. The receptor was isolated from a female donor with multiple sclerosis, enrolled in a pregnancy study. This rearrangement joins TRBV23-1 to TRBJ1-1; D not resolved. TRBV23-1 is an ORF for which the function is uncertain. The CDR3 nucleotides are TGCGCCAGCAGTCATAACTTAACTGAAGCTTTCTTT. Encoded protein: CASSHNLTEAFF.